The clone carrying this T cell receptor (beta chain) was seen only a few times. As yet, its antigen is unknown. The V end lost 6 bases, the J end lost 11 bases, and 14 bases lay between the germline ends. CDR3 length: 12 residues. CDR1 and CDR2 (germline): MNHEY, SVGAGI. Each CDR3 protein gets one entry after TCRdb re-called the reads with MiXCR. The profile covers about 230,000 distinct CDR3 sequences, with around 6.4% appearing a single time and around 6.5% taken by the ten largest. This entry comes from a study of T cell repertoires in cytomegalovirus infection. Study background: CMV infection together with matching HLA type was indicated by public TCR beta signatures. Study observations and caveats: Carriers of CMV and the relevant HLA type were discriminated by public TCR beta frequency.

V is TRBV6-5 and J is TRBJ2-4; D remains unclear. The sequencing input was PBMCs. This receptor was taken from a human donor in good health (CMV status not recorded). Some clones in this sample may be carry-over from other donors' samples. The CDR3 nucleotides read TGTGCCAGCAGCCCCAGGACCGGAGTTCAGTACTTC. This sequence encodes CASSPRTGVQYF.